This T cell receptor (beta chain) originates from a study of shared clonotypes between healthy human individuals. About the study: CD4 naive and CD4 memory each took three plates per donor, while CD8 naive took two and CD8 memory one.

The V and J ends lost 3 bases and 3 bases respectively, with 8 bases between them. The germline V gene encodes CDR1 SEHNR and CDR2 FQNEAQ (reference sequence). The CDR3 extends over 14 amino acids. This clone appeared once. Naive CD8 cells, CD45RO-negative and positively selected for CCR7, excluded terminally differentiated effector memory CD45RA+ cells. Those who donated were healthy HIV-negative adults, with no recent acute infections or vaccinations reported. The authors split each subset's genomic DNA evenly across several immunoSEQ plates. The assay was immunoSEQ multiplex PCR, and TCRdb's table has in-frame clones only and misses some. The table records under 2,000,000 clones, less than 95% of them present only once.

Material for sequencing was naive CD8+ T cells sorted from blood. This TCR was recovered from a man aged 18 to 35 in good health. The chain joins TRBV7-9 to TRBJ2-2, with D hard to call. CDR3 sequence: CASSLTVDTGELFF. The CDR3 bases are TGTGCCAGCAGCTTGACGGTTGACACCGGGGAGCTGTTTTTT.